A single sample is the source of the 22 T cell receptor beta chains below, sequenced in a study of beta chain features in type 1 diabetes. Sequencing targeted expressed TCRB transcripts, as all isolated RNA had been reverse transcribed. Clones were read by immunoSEQ multiplex PCR, and TCRdb kept only the in-frame ones, dropping some. The sample includes over 350,000 clones, more than 13% of them seen just once. Specimen: naive CD4+ T cells from blood. These receptor sequences come from a woman in her late teens or twenties in good health.

The chain links TRBV2 to TRBJ1-5; weak D call: TRBD1 (5 bases). Looked up from germline, CDR1 is SNHLY and CDR2 is FYNNEI. The CDR3 covers 15 residues. Deletions cut 1 base from V and 6 bases from J, with 13 bases between. CDR3 DNA: TGTGCCAGCAGTGAAGAGGACATAAGACTTCAGCCCCAGCATTTT. Protein: CASSEEDIRLQPQHF.

This clone was observed a handful of times. The chain links TRBV2 to TRBJ2-7; 8 bases match TRBD1. CDR1 is SNHLY, CDR2 FYNNEI, per germline. The CDR3 loop spans 13 amino acids. Germline trimming cut 8 bases from V and 0 bases from J; bases unmatched to any gene: 3. The CDR3: CASWTGSSYEQYF. For the CDR3, the DNA is TGTGCCAGCTGGACAGGGAGCTCCTACGAGCAGTACTTC.

This chain joins TRBV14 and TRBJ1-4; 8 bases line up with TRBD1. The junction had 7 bases not matched to a gene; V was cut back by 4 bases and J by 15 bases. Germline lookup yields CDR1 SGHDN and CDR2 FVKESK. This CDR3 has 12 residues. CDR3 coding DNA: TGTGCCAGCAGCCTAGCGCGGGACAGGTTGTTTTTT. This gives the protein CASSLARDRLFF.

In its sample, this clone was seen a few times. This chain joins TRBV30 and TRBJ2-7, with TRBD2 matching 11 bases. Germline assignment: CDR1 GTSNPN and CDR2 SVGIG (reference sequence). Trimming took 2 bases from V and 7 from J; bases not matched to a gene: 7. The CDR3 consists of 14 residues. CDR3 bases: TGTGCCTGGAGTTTTAGCGGGAGGGCCAGAGAGCAGTACTTC. Translated: CAWSFSGRAREQYF.

This chain links TRBV29-1 with TRBJ2-7; no clear D. V shed 5 bases and J shed 7 bases, with 21 bases lying between them. CDR3 length: 14 residues. Germline CDR1 reads SQVTM; CDR2 reads ANQGSEA. The CDR3 spells CSVRNYERVVEQYF. The CDR3 coding sequence is TGCAGCGTTCGAAACTACGAACGGGTTGTGGAGCAGTACTTC.

This clone was recorded a few times. The chain uses TRBV29-1 and TRBJ2-1; 10 bases agree with TRBD1. Germline V gives CDR1 SQVTM, CDR2 ANQGSEA. This CDR3 spans 14 amino acids. V dropped 7 bases and J dropped 7; count of bases not matched to a gene: 10. The CDR3: CSAGQGIMSNEQFF. CDR3 coding DNA: TGCAGCGCGGGACAGGGGATAATGTCGAATGAGCAGTTCTTC.

This clone was recorded a few times. This chain links TRBV2 with TRBJ2-2, with 12 bases lining up with TRBD2. The CDR3 is 16 amino acids. V gave up 8 bases and J gave up 6 bases; unmatched junction bases: 10. Per germline, CDR1 SNHLY and CDR2 FYNNEI. In DNA, the CDR3 is TGTGCCAGCGGTTACGGACTAGCGGGAAGGGCCGGGGAGCTGTTTTTT. Amino acids: CASGYGLAGRAGELFF.

This clone was observed a few times. The chain employs TRBV4-3 and TRBJ2-7, with D possibly TRBD1 on 6 matching bases. This CDR3 is built from 16 residues. Trimming removed 0 bases at V and 0 bases at J, with 12 bases between. The germline V gene has CDR1 LGHNA and CDR2 YSLEER. CDR3 residues: CASSQELTDSSYEQYF. In DNA, the CDR3 is TGCGCCAGCAGCCAAGAACTTACGGACAGCTCCTACGAGCAGTACTTC.

This clone was counted only a few times. V and J are TRBV29-1 and TRBJ2-7, with 8 bases matching TRBD2. Trimming at V came to 1 base and at J to 2 bases, leaving 4 bases not matched to a gene. Germline V gene lookup returns CDR1 SQVTM and CDR2 ANQGSEA. CDR3 length equals 14 residues. For the CDR3, the DNA is TGCAGCGTTGAAGTACCGGGAGGGACCTACGAGCAGTACTTC. Amino acids: CSVEVPGGTYEQYF.

The chain uses TRBV15 and TRBJ1-1; no clear D gene. CDR3 length: 15 amino acids. Germline loops: CDR1 LNHNV, CDR2 YYDKDF (reference sequence). Trimming left V 0 bases short and J 3 bases short, with 11 bases between. CDR3 nucleotide sequence: TGTGCCACCAGCAGAGAATTGAACAGCTACACTGAAGCTTTCTTT. Protein: CATSRELNSYTEAFF.

This clone was detected only once. The rearrangement joins TRBV30 to TRBJ2-1; 14 bases fit TRBD2. The CDR3 loop spans 14 amino acids. J was trimmed by 12 bases and V by 7 bases; bases with no gene match: 11. Germline CDR1 and CDR2: GTSNPN and SVGIG (reference sequence). CDR3 sequence: CALVEGLAGVGQFF. The CDR3, as DNA: TGTGCCTTGGTTGAGGGACTAGCGGGAGTTGGGCAGTTCTTC.

The J gene is TRBJ2-3, the V gene TRBV29-1; D remains unclear. Germline-derived CDR1 and CDR2 are SQVTM and ANQGSEA. V dropped 7 bases and J dropped 0 bases, with 14 bases sitting between them. This CDR3 is built from 14 residues. For the CDR3, the DNA is TGCAGCGCCTCCTTGTCCCAGAGCACAGATACGCAGTATTTT. It codes for CSASLSQSTDTQYF.

This clone was seen a handful of times. The chain is built from TRBV30 and TRBJ2-1; 9 nucleotides agree with TRBD1. CDR1 is GTSNPN, CDR2 SVGIG, per germline (reference sequence). The CDR3 extends over 16 amino acids. V lost 1 base to trimming and J lost 7 bases; unmatched junction nucleotides: 11. CDR3 sequence: CAWSALTGGYGNEQFF. DNA for the CDR3: TGTGCCTGGAGTGCACTTACAGGGGGCTATGGAAATGAGCAGTTCTTC.

The V gene is TRBV4-3, the J gene TRBJ2-7; D not resolved. Germline-derived CDR1 and CDR2 are LGHNA and YSLEER. The CDR3 runs to 15 residues. Trimming stripped 0 bases from V and 0 bases from J, with 9 bases between. CDR3 DNA sequence: TGCGCCAGCAGCCAAGATACATCTTACTCCTACGAGCAGTACTTC. This gives the protein CASSQDTSYSYEQYF.

This clone appeared a few times. The chain links TRBV7-2 to TRBJ2-1; TRBD2 aligns across 14 bases. The CDR3 is 15 amino acids. Germline V gene lookup returns CDR1 SGHTA and CDR2 FQGNSA. J was trimmed by 14 bases and V by 4 bases; bases with no gene match: 10. The CDR3: CASSSPTTSGREKFF. The CDR3 DNA is TGTGCCAGCAGCTCGCCGACGACTAGCGGGAGGGAGAAGTTCTTC.

The rearrangement uses TRBV5-4 and TRBJ2-1; tentatively, D is TRBD1 (6 bases). The V and J ends lost 4 bases and 0 bases respectively, with 14 bases between them. Germline V gives CDR1 SGHNT, CDR2 YYREEE (reference sequence). The CDR3 runs to 16 residues. The CDR3 region has the DNA TGTGCCAGCAGCGAATACAGGGCAAGCTCCTACAATGAGCAGTTCTTC. Its protein product is CASSEYRASSYNEQFF.

This clone was detected only a few times. The chain uses TRBV7-6 and TRBJ2-3, with a weak D call TRBD2 (6 bases). Germline loops: CDR1 SGHVS, CDR2 FNYEAQ. The length of the CDR3 is 14 residues. Trimming cost V 1 base and J 4 bases, with 9 bases left between them. The CDR3: CASSLGRGPDTQYF. In nucleotides, the CDR3 is TGTGCCAGCAGCTTAGGGAGGGGCCCAGATACGCAGTATTTT.

This sequence joins TRBV4-2 and TRBJ2-7, with 7 bases fitting TRBD2. J was trimmed by 3 bases and V by 0 bases; bases with no gene match: 5. CDR1 and CDR2 from the germline V gene are LGHNA and YNFKEQ. The CDR3 is made up of 15 amino acids. The CDR3 loop reads CASSQDGGSSYEQYF. The CDR3 region has the DNA TGTGCCAGCAGCCAAGATGGCGGGAGTAGCTACGAGCAGTACTTC.

This clone showed up just a few times. The chain carries TRBV29-1 and TRBJ1-1; D possibly corresponds to TRBD1 (6 bases). This CDR3 is 11 amino acids long. The germline gives CDR1 SQVTM, CDR2 ANQGSEA. With 3 bases removed from V and 8 bases from J, the gap between germline ends came to 10 bases. In DNA form, the CDR3 reads TGCAGCGTTGACAGGGGCCGGGAAGCTTTCTTT. Residues: CSVDRGREAFF.

CDR3 coding DNA: TGTGCCAGCAGCGTAGAGGCTAGAGCCTACAATGAGCAGTTCTTC. Its protein product is CASSVEARAYNEQFF. The V gene is TRBV9, the J gene TRBJ2-1; D unclear. Trimming pared 0 bases from V and 2 bases from J, leaving 9 bases between. From germline, CDR1 is SGDLS and CDR2 YYNGEE. The CDR3 length is 15 residues.

The chain couples TRBV7-9 to TRBJ2-1; 9 positions agree with TRBD1. Per the germline V gene, CDR1 is SEHNR and CDR2 is FQNEAQ (reference sequence). The CDR3 totals 15 residues. V was clipped by 8 bases and J by 6 bases; unmatched bases: 11. CDR3 sequence reads: CASGPLQGAGNEQFF. DNA of the CDR3: TGTGCCAGCGGCCCCCTACAGGGGGCTGGCAATGAGCAGTTCTTC.

This clone has more than one count but fewer than ten. The chain joins TRBV29-1 to TRBJ2-3; perhaps TRBD2 as D (6 bases). V lost 4 bases, J lost 2 bases, and 22 bases lay in between. The CDR3 contains 17 residues. Germline loops: CDR1 SQVTM, CDR2 ANQGSEA. For the CDR3, the DNA is TGCAGCGTTGGTAAGCGGGCAATATCCACCACCACAGATACGCAGTATTTT. Translating it yields CSVGKRAISTTTDTQYF.